Listed here is a single T cell receptor (beta chain). Profiling relied on immunoSEQ multiplex PCR, and the TCRdb table lists in-frame clones only, not all of them. Counted here are about 17,000 clones, almost 80% occurring once; the ten biggest clones make up roughly 10%. This sample was taken from a study of ipilimumab plus nivolumab after autologous stem cell transplantation. On the study more broadly: DLBCL patients had primary refractory or relapsed disease.

The TCR originated in a male donor with diffuse large B-cell lymphoma. The input for sequencing was PBMCs, taken in a trial of ipilimumab plus nivolumab as post-transplant consolidation.

The CDR3: CASSLPGIPGYTF. The DNA for the CDR3 is TGTGCCAGCAGTTTACCAGGGATCCCAGGCTACACCTTC. The rearrangement joins TRBV28 to TRBJ1-2, with D maybe TRBD1 (5 bases). Germline V gives CDR1 MDHEN, CDR2 SYDVKM. Between the trimmed V and J ends, which lost 2 bases and 8 bases, there was a span of 12 bases. CDR3 length: 13 amino acids.